This T cell receptor beta chain was identified during a study of T-cell memory formation after mild COVID-19. Across the study: The TCR clusters were mostly specific to one donor. Whole-study findings and limits: Memory sampled before infection contained some responding clones, suggesting cross-reactive memory joined.

Concerning this clonotype: Its antigen is as yet unknown.

Using constant-segment primers, 5'RACE produced TCR alpha and TCR beta cDNA libraries carrying sample barcodes and UMIs. TCRdb called the 5' RACE reads again in MiXCR, with one record for every CDR3 protein. The table records some 490,000 distinct CDR3 sequences, approximately 18% of them present only once. Germline values: CDR1 SGHTA, CDR2 FQGNSA. This CDR3 spans 16 amino acids. V gave up 1 base and J gave up 0 bases, with 10 bases separating them. This clonotype originated in an adult woman who had mild COVID-19 (a few samples of this study predate the infection). Cell type and time point are not known. The rearrangement joins TRBV7-2 to TRBJ2-1; TRBD2 might be the D (6 bases). Sequencing input: PBMCs or a T cell subset sorted from them (not recorded which). CDR3 in DNA: TGTGCCAGCAGCTTAGATCCAGCGGGCTCCTACAATGAGCAGTTCTTC. Amino acid sequence: CASSLDPAGSYNEQFF.